These T cell receptor beta chains were read from a single sample in a study of shared clonotypes between healthy human individuals. TCRdb keeps only in-frame clones here, not all; method: immunoSEQ multiplex PCR. This sample has approximately 2.3 million clones, with about 92% found just once. What was sequenced was naive CD4+ T cells from PBMCs. The receptors stem from a man aged 18 to 30 in good health. Some clones in this sample may be carry-over from other donors' samples. Both conserved end residues are part of each CDR3. The D gene is left open where the match is weak. Size values are once, few and many counts, or a class for expanded clones, and some rows have none.

abundance: .; d_gene: TRBD1; j_gene: TRBJ1-2; v_gene: TRBV10-3; CDR3nt: TGTGCCATCAGTGAGGGACAGGGAGGAAACTATGGCTACACCTTC; CDR3aa: CAISEGQGGNYGYTF
abundance: .; d_gene: .; j_gene: TRBJ2-5; v_gene: TRBV5-6; CDR3nt: TGTGCCAGCAGCCAGGCCGTATGGGGTTCAGAGACCCAGTACTTC; CDR3aa: CASSQAVWGSETQYF
abundance: .; d_gene: .; j_gene: TRBJ1-1; v_gene: TRBV2; CDR3nt: TGTGCCAGCAGGAACAGCCTGAACACTGAAGCTTTCTTT; CDR3aa: CASRNSLNTEAFF
abundance: .; d_gene: TRBD2; j_gene: TRBJ2-3; v_gene: TRBV6-5; CDR3nt: TGTGCCAGCAGGCTAGCGGGAGTAAAAGATACGCAGTATTTT; CDR3aa: CASRLAGVKDTQYF
abundance: .; d_gene: .; j_gene: TRBJ1-1; v_gene: TRBV7-2; CDR3nt: TGTGCCAGCAGCTTAACCAGGGGAGGGACTGAAGCTTTCTTT; CDR3aa: CASSLTRGGTEAFF
abundance: once; d_gene: .; j_gene: TRBJ1-2; v_gene: TRBV6-5; CDR3nt: TGTGCCAGCAGAAGAGGGGGTTATGGCTACACCTTC; CDR3aa: CASRRGGYGYTF
abundance: .; d_gene: .; j_gene: TRBJ2-2; v_gene: TRBV21-1; CDR3nt: TGTGCCAGCAGCAAAGGCAAGAGCGCGAACACCGGGGAGCTGTTTTTT; CDR3aa: CASSKGKSANTGELFF
abundance: .; d_gene: TRBD1; j_gene: TRBJ2-7; v_gene: TRBV6-6; CDR3nt: TGTGCCAGCAGTGCGTACAGGGGAACCTACGAGCAGTACTTC; CDR3aa: CASSAYRGTYEQYF
abundance: .; d_gene: TRBD2; j_gene: TRBJ2-2; v_gene: TRBV7-9; CDR3nt: TGTGCCAGCAGCTTACCGGGACTAGCGGGAGGGCGTAACACCGGGGAGCTGTTTTTT; CDR3aa: CASSLPGLAGGRNTGELFF
abundance: .; d_gene: TRBD2; j_gene: TRBJ2-1; v_gene: TRBV4-1; CDR3nt: TGCGCCAGCAGCCAAGTCACTAGCGGGAGGGGGGAGCAGTTCTTC; CDR3aa: CASSQVTSGRGEQFF
abundance: .; d_gene: .; j_gene: TRBJ1-5; v_gene: TRBV6-6; CDR3nt: TGTGCCAGCTCTAGGTTTTGGGGCAATCAGCCCCAGCATTTT; CDR3aa: CASSRFWGNQPQHF
abundance: .; d_gene: TRBD1; j_gene: TRBJ2-7; v_gene: TRBV5-1; CDR3nt: TGCGCCAGCAGCTTGGGCCCCGGGACAGGGACCTACGAGCAGTACTTC; CDR3aa: CASSLGPGTGTYEQYF
abundance: .; d_gene: .; j_gene: TRBJ2-1; v_gene: TRBV7-3; CDR3nt: TGTGCCAGCAGCACGACTAGGGGTTCCTACAATGAGCAGTTCTTC; CDR3aa: CASSTTRGSYNEQFF
abundance: .; d_gene: TRBD1; j_gene: TRBJ2-2; v_gene: TRBV19; CDR3nt: TGTGCCAGTAGTATCAGGACAGGTGGAACCGGGGAGCTGTTTTTT; CDR3aa: CASSIRTGGTGELFF
abundance: .; d_gene: .; j_gene: TRBJ1-1; v_gene: TRBV7-2; CDR3nt: TGTGCCAGCAGCTTCCTGGGCCTGGGGTCCACTGAAGCTTTCTTT; CDR3aa: CASSFLGLGSTEAFF
abundance: once; d_gene: .; j_gene: TRBJ2-1; v_gene: TRBV7-3; CDR3nt: TGTGCCAGCACCACCTCTATCGGGGGACGCCAGTTCTTC; CDR3aa: CASTTSIGGRQFF
abundance: .; d_gene: TRBD1; j_gene: TRBJ2-1; v_gene: TRBV5-1; CDR3nt: TGCGCCAGCAGCTTACAGGGGGCGATAGCCTACAATGAGCAGTTCTTC; CDR3aa: CASSLQGAIAYNEQFF
abundance: .; d_gene: TRBD1; j_gene: TRBJ1-4; v_gene: TRBV6-5; CDR3nt: TGTGCCAGCAGTTACCGGGACAGCGAAAAACTGTTTTTT; CDR3aa: CASSYRDSEKLFF
abundance: .; d_gene: .; j_gene: TRBJ2-3; v_gene: TRBV7-2; CDR3nt: TGTGCCAGCAGCGTCAACAGGGCGGCGTGGACAGATACGCAGTATTTT; CDR3aa: CASSVNRAAWTDTQYF
abundance: .; d_gene: .; j_gene: TRBJ1-3; v_gene: TRBV30; CDR3nt: TGTGCCTGGAGCCCACGGGGACGAACACTCTCTGGAAACACCATATATTTT; CDR3aa: CAWSPRGRTLSGNTIYF
abundance: .; d_gene: .; j_gene: TRBJ2-7; v_gene: TRBV28; CDR3nt: TGTGCCAGCAGTTTATTTTCGCGGCCCCCCCACGAGCAGTACTTC; CDR3aa: CASSLFSRPPHEQYF
abundance: .; d_gene: .; j_gene: TRBJ2-5; v_gene: TRBV6-6; CDR3nt: TGTGCCAGCAGTCTCCCCTGGCCCCAAGAGACCCAGTACTTC; CDR3aa: CASSLPWPQETQYF
abundance: .; d_gene: TRBD1; j_gene: TRBJ2-7; v_gene: TRBV27; CDR3nt: TGTGCCAGCAGTCCCCTGGGACAGGGGCCATCCTCCTACGAGCAGTACTTC; CDR3aa: CASSPLGQGPSSYEQYF
abundance: .; d_gene: .; j_gene: TRBJ2-7; v_gene: TRBV19; CDR3nt: TGTGCCAGTAGACGAAACGGGCCGTTCAGCGAGCAGTACTTC; CDR3aa: CASRRNGPFSEQYF
abundance: .; d_gene: .; j_gene: TRBJ1-1; v_gene: TRBV18; CDR3nt: TGTGCCAGCTCACCAGGGGGAGCGAGAGACACTGAAGCTTTCTTT; CDR3aa: CASSPGGARDTEAFF
abundance: .; d_gene: TRBD2; j_gene: TRBJ2-1; v_gene: TRBV5-1; CDR3nt: TGCGCCAGCAGCTTGTTCGGTCTAGCGGGAAATGAGCAGTTCTTC; CDR3aa: CASSLFGLAGNEQFF
abundance: .; d_gene: .; j_gene: TRBJ2-2; v_gene: TRBV28; CDR3nt: TGTGCCAGCAGCCCAGGGCTGACTCCGATTGGGTTCGCGAACACCGGGGAGCTGTTTTTT; CDR3aa: CASSPGLTPIGFANTGELFF
abundance: .; d_gene: .; j_gene: TRBJ1-5; v_gene: TRBV30; CDR3nt: TGTGCCTGGAGTGTAACTGGGGACGGCCAGCCCCAGCATTTT; CDR3aa: CAWSVTGDGQPQHF
abundance: .; d_gene: .; j_gene: TRBJ2-5; v_gene: TRBV11-1; CDR3nt: TGTGCCAGCAGCCAAAACGGTGCTCAGTACTTC; CDR3aa: CASSQNGAQYF
abundance: .; d_gene: TRBD1; j_gene: TRBJ1-1; v_gene: TRBV28; CDR3nt: TGTGCCAGCAGTTTAATTCGGCCAGGGGGCAAAGCTTTCTTT; CDR3aa: CASSLIRPGGKAFF
abundance: .; d_gene: .; j_gene: TRBJ1-5; v_gene: TRBV4-2; CDR3nt: TGTGCCAGCAGCCCCGAGGGGGGACCGTTCGACAATCAGCCCCAGCATTTT; CDR3aa: CASSPEGGPFDNQPQHF
abundance: .; d_gene: .; j_gene: TRBJ2-5; v_gene: TRBV5-5; CDR3nt: TGTGCCAGCAGCTTAAGGGAAGAGACCCAGTACTTC; CDR3aa: CASSLREETQYF
abundance: .; d_gene: .; j_gene: TRBJ2-3; v_gene: TRBV7-3; CDR3nt: TGTGCCAGCAGCTCGGATCCAGACACAGATACGCAGTATTTT; CDR3aa: CASSSDPDTDTQYF
abundance: .; d_gene: TRBD1; j_gene: TRBJ1-2; v_gene: TRBV4-1; CDR3nt: TGCGCCAGCAGGCCTACAGGGGGCGTCCACTATGGCTACACCTTC; CDR3aa: CASRPTGGVHYGYTF
abundance: .; d_gene: .; j_gene: TRBJ2-7; v_gene: TRBV6-5; CDR3nt: TGTGCCAGCAGTTCCGTCGGGTTCGGGACCTACGAGCAGTACTTC; CDR3aa: CASSSVGFGTYEQYF
abundance: .; d_gene: .; j_gene: TRBJ2-2; v_gene: TRBV7-2; CDR3nt: TGTGCCAGCAGCTTACAGCGGGTGCCAAACACCGGGGAGCTGTTTTTT; CDR3aa: CASSLQRVPNTGELFF
abundance: .; d_gene: .; j_gene: TRBJ2-3; v_gene: TRBV7-3; CDR3nt: TGTGCCAGCAGCCCAAGCCCTACTAGCACAGATACGCAGTATTTT; CDR3aa: CASSPSPTSTDTQYF
abundance: .; d_gene: .; j_gene: TRBJ1-1; v_gene: TRBV6-1; CDR3nt: TGTGCCAGCAGTCCACGACGGACGACAGCCCAGGGAGCTTTCTTT; CDR3aa: CASSPRRTTAQGAFF
abundance: once; d_gene: .; j_gene: TRBJ2-1; v_gene: TRBV4-1; CDR3nt: TGCGCCAGCAGCCAAGATCCTATCGGGAGCTCCTACAATGAGCAGTTCTTC; CDR3aa: CASSQDPIGSSYNEQFF
abundance: .; d_gene: TRBD2; j_gene: TRBJ2-3; v_gene: TRBV9; CDR3nt: TGTGCCAGCAGCACCCTAGCGGGACCCGCCGATACGCAGTATTTT; CDR3aa: CASSTLAGPADTQYF
abundance: .; d_gene: .; j_gene: TRBJ2-7; v_gene: TRBV5-5; CDR3nt: TGTGCCAGCAGCTTAGGTGCTTACGAGCAGTACTTC; CDR3aa: CASSLGAYEQYF
abundance: .; d_gene: TRBD1; j_gene: TRBJ2-1; v_gene: TRBV10-3; CDR3nt: TGTGCCATCAGTGGGGGACAGGGGCCTTACAATGAGCAGTTCTTC; CDR3aa: CAISGGQGPYNEQFF
abundance: .; d_gene: .; j_gene: TRBJ1-3; v_gene: TRBV28; CDR3nt: TGTGCCAGCAGTACCGGGCTGCGCTCTGGAAACACCATATATTTT; CDR3aa: CASSTGLRSGNTIYF
abundance: once; d_gene: .; j_gene: TRBJ2-1; v_gene: TRBV4-1; CDR3nt: TGCGCCAGCAGCCAAGCTGTCGCGAGCTCCTACAATGAGCAGTTCTTC; CDR3aa: CASSQAVASSYNEQFF
abundance: .; d_gene: .; j_gene: TRBJ2-3; v_gene: TRBV6-5; CDR3nt: TGTGCCAGCAGTCCCGCCGGAGGGAGAGATACGCAGTATTTT; CDR3aa: CASSPAGGRDTQYF
abundance: .; d_gene: .; j_gene: TRBJ1-2; v_gene: TRBV5-1; CDR3nt: TGCGCCAGCAGCTTGGGAGCAGGGTCGTATGGCTACACCTTC; CDR3aa: CASSLGAGSYGYTF
abundance: .; d_gene: .; j_gene: TRBJ2-7; v_gene: TRBV28; CDR3nt: TGTGCCAGCAGCATACCCGGACGTGGCCTACTCGAGCAGTACTTC; CDR3aa: CASSIPGRGLLEQYF
abundance: .; d_gene: TRBD2; j_gene: TRBJ2-5; v_gene: TRBV15; CDR3nt: TGTGCCACCAGCAAGGGAGACAACGGGAGGGCTGAGACCCAGTACTTC; CDR3aa: CATSKGDNGRAETQYF
abundance: .; d_gene: .; j_gene: TRBJ2-1; v_gene: TRBV15; CDR3nt: TGTGCCACCAGCAGAGATCATGGGGTTTACTACAATGAGCAGTTCTTC; CDR3aa: CATSRDHGVYYNEQFF